These 23 T cell receptor beta chains originate from one sample sequenced in a study of blood T cell repertoires in COVID-19. Profiled with immunoSEQ multiplex PCR; TCRdb holds only in-frame clones, not every one. Counted here are roughly 30,000 clones, approximately 79% occurring once; the ten biggest clones make up approximately 21%. The sequenced sample was peripheral blood. The receptor set was obtained from a boy under 10 years old with active or convalescent COVID-19.

This chain uses TRBV7-2 with TRBJ2-3; possibly TRBD2 for D (5 bases). V gave up 5 bases and J gave up 2 bases, with 20 bases separating them. Germline CDR1 SGHTA, CDR2 FQGNSA. The CDR3 spans 17 residues. The CDR3 reads CASSPRLGLAYTDTQYF. The CDR3 DNA reads as TGTGCCAGCAGCCCCCGTTTAGGACTCGCCTACACAGATACGCAGTATTTT.

This clone was recorded once. This chain links TRBV18 with TRBJ2-1; maybe TRBD2 (5 bases). Looked up from germline, CDR1 is KGHSH and CDR2 is LQKENI. Trimming left V 6 bases short and J 4 bases short, with 10 bases between. There are 13 residues in the CDR3. CDR3 residues: CASSTEVYNEQFF. The CDR3 region has the DNA TGTGCCAGCTCGACGGAGGTATACAATGAGCAGTTCTTC.

This rearrangement joins TRBV9 to TRBJ2-5, with D unresolved. CDR1 and CDR2 (germline): SGDLS, YYNGEE. Deletions cut 0 bases from V and 4 bases from J, with 10 bases between. This CDR3 comprises 14 residues. The CDR3 nucleotides read TGTGCCAGCAGCGTAGGTTCTAATGCAGAGACCCAGTACTTC. Translation: CASSVGSNAETQYF.

V is TRBV10-3 and J is TRBJ2-1; possible D gene TRBD1, 6 bases. Deletions cut 4 bases from V and 7 bases from J, with 8 bases between. Germline lookup yields CDR1 ENHRY and CDR2 SYGVKD. There are 12 residues in the CDR3. CDR3: CAISGTVNEQFF. CDR3 DNA sequence: TGTGCCATCAGTGGGACAGTTAATGAGCAGTTCTTC.

The table lists this clone with a few counts. The chain uses TRBV9 and TRBJ1-2; D is ambiguous. The CDR3 covers 16 residues. CDR1 is SGDLS, CDR2 YYNGEE, per germline. Trimming stripped 0 bases from V and 1 base from J, with 13 bases between. Here the CDR3 DNA reads TGTGCCAGCAGCGTAGGCGGGGTAGTCTTTAACTATGGCTACACCTTC. Residues: CASSVGGVVFNYGYTF. Supplemented by reference TRBV9 and TRBJ1-2, the full variable domain reads DSGVTQTPKHLITATGQRVTLRCSPRSGDLSVYWYQQSLDQGLQFLIQYYNGEERAKGNILERFSAQQFPDLHSELNLSSLELGDSALYFCASSVGGVVFNYGYTFGSGTRLTVV.

This chain connects TRBV5-1 to TRBJ1-5; D unclear. CDR1 and CDR2 from the germline V gene are SGHRS and YFSETQ. The CDR3 loop spans 14 amino acids. Trimming pared 0 bases from V and 6 bases from J, leaving 10 bases between. CDR3 DNA: TGCGCCAGCAGCTTGGTTCCCAATTCTCAGCCCCAGCATTTT. Protein: CASSLVPNSQPQHF.

This chain links TRBV6-1 with TRBJ2-3, with D hard to call. The germline gives CDR1 MNHNS, CDR2 SASEGT. Trimming shortened V by 1 base and J by 0 bases, and 14 bases separated the two germline ends. This CDR3 spans 17 amino acids. CDR3 protein: CASSEVVGSTSTDTQYF. CDR3 nucleotide sequence: TGTGCCAGCAGTGAAGTTGTCGGTAGTACTAGCACAGATACGCAGTATTTT.

CDR3 nucleotides: TGTGCCAGCAGCCCTTCCGGACTTGGGGCCAAAAACATTCAGTACTTC. It yields the protein CASSPSGLGAKNIQYF. The rearrangement joins TRBV28 to TRBJ2-4, with TRBD2 as a possible D gene (5 bases). Trimming left V 6 bases short and J 1 base short, with 16 bases between. In germline, CDR1 is MDHEN, CDR2 SYDVKM. The CDR3 runs 16 residues.

The genes are TRBV18 and TRBJ2-3; tentative D call: TRBD1 (7 bases). The CDR3 extends over 16 amino acids. V lost 3 bases to trimming and J lost 0 bases, with 13 bases between them. Germline V gene data show CDR1 as KGHSH and CDR2 as LQKENI. In DNA form, the CDR3 reads TGTGCCAGCTCACCCTTGTCAGGGGGGAGCACAGATACGCAGTATTTT. Amino acid sequence: CASSPLSGGSTDTQYF.

This clone was observed a handful of times. The chain employs TRBV10-2 and TRBJ1-5; tentatively, D is TRBD1 (6 bases). Germline CDR1 reads WSHSY; CDR2 reads SAAADI. V gave up 7 bases and J gave up 5 bases, with 12 bases separating them. The CDR3 is 13 amino acids. CDR3 sequence reads: CASTDRTHQPQHF. In DNA, the CDR3 is TGCGCCAGCACCGACAGGACCCATCAGCCCCAGCATTTT.

The chain carries TRBV7-9 and TRBJ1-2, with TRBD1 matching 8 bases. Germline trimming cut 1 base from V and 7 bases from J; bases unmatched to any gene: 8. CDR3 length: 15 residues. CDR1 and CDR2 from the germline V gene are SEHNR and FQNEAQ (reference sequence). The DNA of the CDR3 is TGTGCCAGCAGCTTAGTAGAGACAGGGGTCGCTGGCTACACCTTC. This codes for CASSLVETGVAGYTF.

This clone was seen only once. The chain has TRBV7-3 and TRBJ2-3; 8 bases are shared with TRBD2. CDR1 and CDR2 from the germline V gene are SGHTA and FQGTGA. V shed 4 bases, J shed 7 bases, and the junction held 10 bases outside the gene matches. The CDR3 totals 15 residues. The CDR3 region has the DNA TGTGCCAGCAGCTCATGGGGCGGGGGGACGAATACGCAGTATTTT. Translation: CASSSWGGGTNTQYF.

The V call is TRBV19, the J call TRBJ1-3; TRBD1 matches at 10 bases. Germline V lookup: CDR1 LNHDA, CDR2 SQIVND (reference sequence). With V trimmed by 5 bases and J by 5 bases, 15 bases remained unmatched. CDR3 length equals 18 residues. CDR3 bases: TGTGCCAGTAGTGGGGCCCCTTGGACAGGGGGAGGACGAAACACCATATATTTT. This gives the protein CASSGAPWTGGGRNTIYF. Variable domain in full (rest from reference TRBV19 and TRBJ1-3): DGGITQSPKYLFRKEGQNVTLSCEQNLNHDAMYWYRQDPGQGLRLIYYSQIVNDFQKGDIAEGYSVSREKKESFPLTVTSAQKNPTAFYLCASSGAPWTGGGRNTIYFGEGSWLTVV.

This rearrangement joins TRBV14 to TRBJ2-7; 8 bases agree with TRBD2. With V trimmed by 4 bases and J by 3 bases, 8 bases remained unmatched. The CDR3 is made up of 15 amino acids. CDR1 is SGHDN and CDR2 is FVKESK in the germline V gene. The CDR3, as DNA: TGTGCCAGCAGCCTTAGTCCGACTAGCGTCTACGAGCAGTACTTC. Translated, it gives CASSLSPTSVYEQYF.

V and J are TRBV29-1 and TRBJ1-1, with D uncertain. Germline CDR1 reads SQVTM; CDR2 reads ANQGSEA. This CDR3 has 13 residues. Trimming stripped 5 bases from V and 1 base from J, with 11 bases between. CDR3 DNA: TGCAGCGTTCCCCCAGCGGAGAACACTGAAGCTTTCTTT. Residues: CSVPPAENTEAFF. Drawing the rest from reference TRBV29-1 and TRBJ1-1, the complete variable domain is SAVISQKPSRDICQRGTSLTIQCQVDSQVTMMFWYRQQPGQSLTLIATANQGSEATYESGFVIDKFPISRPNLTFSTLTVSNMSPEDSSIYLCSVPPAENTEAFFGQGTRLTVV.

This chain joins TRBV30 and TRBJ2-1, with TRBD2 matching over 13 bases. In germline, CDR1 is GTSNPN, CDR2 SVGIG (reference sequence). Losses at the gene ends were 0 bases for V and 12 bases for J; bases not matched to a gene: 5. CDR3 length: 14 amino acids. CDR3 nucleotide sequence: TGTGCCTGGAGTGTAGGGACTAGCGGGATCGGGCAGTTCTTC. It encodes CAWSVGTSGIGQFF.

The V call is TRBV6-1, the J call TRBJ2-3, with TRBD1 matching over 7 bases. The CDR3 extends over 14 amino acids. Germline CDR1 reads MNHNS; CDR2 reads SASEGT. The trim removed 3 bases at V and 3 bases at J, leaving 3 bases unmatched. CDR3 in DNA: TGTGCCAGCAGTGAGTTGGGACAGACAGATACGCAGTATTTT. Translation gives CASSELGQTDTQYF.

The rearrangement links TRBV5-8 to TRBJ1-5; the match to TRBD1 covers 9 bases. The germline V gene encodes CDR1 SGHTS and CDR2 YDEGEE. CDR3 size: 18 residues. With V trimmed by 4 bases and J by 0 bases, 11 bases remained unmatched. Written as DNA, the CDR3 is TGTGCCAGCAGCATCACAGGGACAGGGCCCTATAGCAATCAGCCCCAGCATTTT. Translating it yields CASSITGTGPYSNQPQHF.

This chain connects TRBV5-6 to TRBJ1-2, with 12 nucleotides matching TRBD1. V shed 7 bases, J shed 7 bases, and the junction held 11 bases outside the gene matches. Germline CDR1 reads SGHDT; CDR2 reads YYEEEE. The CDR3 spans 15 residues. CDR3: CASVKGDRGLGGYTF. The DNA for the CDR3 is TGTGCCAGCGTCAAAGGGGACAGGGGGCTAGGTGGCTACACCTTC.

CDR3 sequence (DNA): TGTGCCAGCAGTTCCGGACTAGCGGGAGGGGGGGGCCGCGGTGAGCAGTTCTTC. Translating it yields CASSSGLAGGGGRGEQFF. The V call is TRBV27, the J call TRBJ2-1; 15 nucleotides line up with TRBD2. The V and J ends lost 4 bases and 9 bases, in that order; junction bases with no gene match: 13. This CDR3 is built from 18 residues. Germline V CDR1 and CDR2: MNHEY, SMNVEV (reference sequence).

The V and J genes are TRBV9 and TRBJ2-3, with 7 bases lining up with TRBD2. This CDR3 comprises 16 residues. The germline V gene has CDR1 SGDLS and CDR2 YYNGEE. The V gene end was trimmed by 0 bases and the J gene end by 8 bases; junction bases not matched to a gene: 12. The CDR3 sequence: CASSVGGGLFPGTQYF. The DNA for the CDR3 is TGTGCCAGCAGCGTAGGGGGGGGGTTGTTCCCCGGTACGCAGTATTTT.

This clone was detected a few times. The V gene is TRBV3-1 (or the pseudogene TRBV3-2), the J gene TRBJ1-6; TRBD1 matches at 8 bases. V gave up 3 bases and J gave up 6 bases; unmatched junction bases: 4. Per the germline V gene, CDR1 is LGHDT and CDR2 is YNNKEL (reference sequence). CDR3 length: 15 residues. The CDR3, as DNA: TGTGCCAGCAGCCAGCATGGACAGGGTAATTCACCCCTCCACTTT. The encoded protein is CASSQHGQGNSPLHF.

The V call is TRBV21-1, the J call TRBJ2-5; TRBD2 is the table's D call and was not checked against the DNA. TRBV21-1 is reported as a pseudogene. The CDR3 loop spans 16 amino acids. Here the CDR3 reads CASSKELVPVQETQYF. The CDR3 bases are TGTGCCAGCAGCAAAGAACTGGTTCCGGTCCAAGAGACCCAGTACTTC.